This T cell receptor (beta chain) was obtained from a study of T cell changes during pregnancy in multiple sclerosis. CDR1 SGDLS and CDR2 YYNGEE come from the germline V gene. This CDR3 is built from 13 residues. The V gene lost 2 bases and the J gene lost 5 bases, with 7 bases spanning the gap. Only in-frame clones appear in the TCRdb table, and some are missing; sequencing was by immunoSEQ multiplex PCR. The profile shows some 110,000 clones, roughly nine tenths of them singletons. The TCR originated in a female donor with multiple sclerosis, enrolled in a pregnancy study. This chain connects TRBV9 to TRBJ2-2; D is possibly TRBD1 (5 bases). The sequencing used peripheral blood, collected before pregnancy. The CDR3: CASSVQGTGELFF. DNA for the CDR3: TGTGCCAGCAGCGTCCAGGGTACCGGGGAGCTGTTTTTT.